A single sample is the source of the 28 T cell receptor beta chains below, sequenced in a study of blood T cell repertoires in COVID-19. Libraries were prepared by immunoSEQ multiplex PCR; TCRdb keeps only in-frame clonotypes and omits some of them. The table shows about 370,000 clones, with roughly 90% occurring only once. Source material: peripheral blood. These receptors were taken from a woman aged 30 to 39 with COVID-19, enrolled during active disease.

The chain links TRBV3-1 (or the pseudogene TRBV3-2) to TRBJ2-3, with 10 bases that match TRBD2. CDR1 is LGHDT, CDR2 YNNKEL, per germline (reference sequence). The CDR3 has 18 residues. J was trimmed by 1 base and V by 3 bases; bases with no gene match: 10. The CDR3 spells CASSQFAAGGYGTDTQYF. The CDR3 DNA reads TGTGCCAGCAGCCAGTTCGCAGCGGGAGGGTATGGCACAGATACGCAGTATTTT.

V and J are TRBV29-1 and TRBJ1-2; 10 bases are shared with TRBD1. V lost 7 bases to trimming and J lost 5 bases; unmatched junction nucleotides: 7. Germline V CDR1 and CDR2: SQVTM, ANQGSEA. CDR3 size: 13 residues. The CDR3 protein is CSARQGARYGYTF. The CDR3 nucleotides are TGCAGCGCCAGACAGGGGGCGCGGTATGGCTACACCTTC.

The chain couples TRBV19 to TRBJ1-5; no clear D gene. CDR1 and CDR2 (germline): LNHDA, SQIVND (reference sequence). The CDR3 spans 15 residues. V was pared by 8 bases and J by 0 bases, with 14 bases between. In DNA, the CDR3 is TGTGCCAGTTCAGACATTAGGTATAGCAATCAGCCCCAGCATTTT. It translates to CASSDIRYSNQPQHF.

J is TRBJ1-4 and V is TRBV7-2; D unresolved. The germline V and J ends were trimmed by 5 bases and 8 bases, with 21 bases remaining between them. The CDR3 extends over 16 amino acids. Per the germline V gene, CDR1 is SGHTA and CDR2 is FQGNSA. The CDR3 protein is CASSPSVGPTGEKLFF. DNA for the CDR3: TGTGCCAGCAGCCCTAGTGTTGGGCCGACGGGGGAAAAACTGTTTTTT. The full variable domain, in which reference TRBV7-2 and TRBJ1-4 provide the parts outside the CDR3, is GAGVSQSPSNKVTEKGKDVELRCDPISGHTALYWYRQSLGQGLEFLIYFQGNSAPDKSGLPSDRFSAERTGGSVSTLTIQRTQQEDSAVYLCASSPSVGPTGEKLFFGSGTQLSVL.

The gene calls are TRBV27 and TRBJ2-2, with 7 nucleotides matching TRBD2. J gave up 4 bases and V 6 bases, and 2 bases lay outside the gene matches. Germline V gene sequence: CDR1 MNHEY, CDR2 SMNVEV (reference sequence). The CDR3 has 13 residues. For the CDR3, the DNA is TGTGCCAGCAGCGGGGGGAGCACCGGGGAGCTGTTTTTT. Its translation: CASSGGSTGELFF.

The chain couples TRBV10-3 to TRBJ2-5; the match to TRBD1 covers 10 bases. Trimming cost V 5 bases and J 5 bases; bases outside gene matches: 8. The germline V gene has CDR1 ENHRY and CDR2 SYGVKD. CDR3 length: 15 amino acids. As DNA, the CDR3 is TGTGCCATCAGTACAACCGGGACAGGGGACGAGACCCAGTACTTC. Amino acid sequence: CAISTTGTGDETQYF.

The chain combines TRBV9 with TRBJ1-4; 8 bases match TRBD1. The CDR3 has 15 residues. Looked up from germline, CDR1 is SGDLS and CDR2 is YYNGEE. J was trimmed by 5 bases and V by 0 bases; bases with no gene match: 3. CDR3 region: CASSVEPGGNEKLFF. The CDR3 DNA is TGTGCCAGCAGCGTAGAGCCAGGGGGCAATGAAAAACTGTTTTTT.

This clone was seen more than once but under ten times. The chain links TRBV12-3 or TRBV12-4 to TRBJ1-2; D uncertain. The CDR3 extends over 13 amino acids. The V end lost 2 bases, the J end lost 2 bases, and 6 bases lay between the germline ends. The CDR3, as DNA: TGTGCCAGCAGTTTACAAGAGAACTATGGCTACACCTTC. Encoded protein: CASSLQENYGYTF.

This chain joins TRBV15 and TRBJ1-2, with D possibly matching TRBD1 (6 bases). Trimming took off 2 bases at V and 0 bases at J, with 16 bases between the two ends. The CDR3 is made up of 17 amino acids. Germline loops: CDR1 LNHNV, CDR2 YYDKDF (reference sequence). CDR3 DNA sequence: TGTGCCACCAGCAGAAACCCTCTCAGGACAGCTAACTATGGCTACACCTTC. Translated: CATSRNPLRTANYGYTF.

This chain links TRBV14 with TRBJ1-2, with 12 bases that match TRBD1. The CDR3 extends over 19 amino acids. Per the germline V gene, CDR1 is SGHDN and CDR2 is FVKESK. With V trimmed by 2 bases and J by 1 base, 11 bases remained unmatched. The CDR3 DNA reads TGTGCCAGCAGCCAAACCCGGGACAGGGGGCAAGAATTTAACTATGGCTACACCTTC. It specifies CASSQTRDRGQEFNYGYTF.

V is TRBV7-8 and J is TRBJ2-7, with a possible D match to TRBD2 (7 bases). V lost 1 base and J lost 1, with 14 bases in between. The CDR3 runs 16 residues. Germline V gives CDR1 SGHVS, CDR2 FQNEAQ. The CDR3 nucleotides read TGTGCCAGCAGCTTAGGTCTCGCGGGGGCTTCCTACGAGCAGTACTTC. This translates into CASSLGLAGASYEQYF.

The chain recombines TRBV5-1 with TRBJ2-1; TRBD2 matches 13 bases. Germline V gene sequence: CDR1 SGHRS, CDR2 YFSETQ. CDR3 size: 17 residues. V was clipped by 4 bases and J by 1 base; unmatched bases: 5. CDR3 protein: CASSPGGLAGSYNEQFF. CDR3 bases: TGCGCCAGCAGCCCGGGGGGACTAGCGGGATCCTACAATGAGCAGTTCTTC.

This chain uses TRBV6-5 with TRBJ1-3, with D uncertain. The ends were cut back, 5 bases at V and 0 bases at J, with 11 bases in the middle. The CDR3 spans 15 residues. Per germline, CDR1 MNHEY and CDR2 SVGAGI. The CDR3 loop reads CASSREWSSGNTIYF. The CDR3 DNA is TGTGCCAGCAGTCGAGAATGGAGCTCTGGAAACACCATATATTTT.

This rearrangement joins TRBV30 to TRBJ1-1; D may be TRBD1 (5 bases). Per germline, CDR1 GTSNPN and CDR2 SVGIG (reference sequence). The CDR3 length is 12 residues. V lost 2 bases and J lost 7, with 11 bases in between. The CDR3 loop is CAWSPRRGEAFF. As DNA, the CDR3 is TGTGCCTGGAGTCCTAGAAGGGGTGAAGCTTTCTTT.

The chain has TRBV19 and TRBJ1-4; 10 bases are a match to TRBD1. J lost 4 bases, V lost 1 base, and 3 bases had no gene match. The CDR3 consists of 16 residues. In germline, CDR1 is LNHDA, CDR2 SQIVND (reference sequence). CDR3 sequence: CASSIGWTGGNEKLFF. For the CDR3, the DNA is TGTGCCAGTAGTATAGGTTGGACAGGGGGTAATGAAAAACTGTTTTTT.

This clone was observed a handful of times. The rearrangement uses TRBV6-2 or TRBV6-3 and TRBJ1-1; TRBD1 matches 7 bases. Germline CDR1 MNHEY, CDR2 SVGEGT. The CDR3 runs 14 residues. Unmatched junction bases numbered 5, after V lost 6 bases and J lost 1 base. The chain's CDR3 is CASSLRDRNTEAFF. DNA for the CDR3: TGTGCCAGCAGCCTCCGGGACAGGAACACTGAAGCTTTCTTT.

The V call is TRBV2, the J call TRBJ1-3; 9 positions match TRBD1. Germline CDR1 SNHLY, CDR2 FYNNEI. The junction had 15 bases not matched to a gene; V was cut back by 6 bases and J by 0 bases. The length of the CDR3 is 19 residues. The CDR3 here is CASRPSGTGRWSSGNTIYF. The CDR3, as DNA: TGTGCCAGCAGGCCCTCCGGGACAGGGCGATGGAGCTCTGGAAACACCATATATTTT.

This clone appeared a single time. The chain recombines TRBV4-3 with TRBJ2-5; TRBD1 agrees at 9 bases. With V trimmed by 3 bases and J by 7 bases, 15 bases remained unmatched. In germline, CDR1 is LGHNA, CDR2 YSLEER. This CDR3 comprises 17 residues. CDR3 sequence reads: CASSQTLGQGPSGTQYF. As DNA, the CDR3 is TGCGCCAGCAGCCAGACCCTGGGACAGGGCCCTTCAGGGACCCAGTACTTC.

CDR3 DNA: TGTGCCATCAGTGAGTCGCGGGGAGCTTTCTCCTACGAGCAGTACGTC. It translates to CAISESRGAFSYEQYV. The V and J genes are TRBV10-3 and TRBJ2-7; D possibly corresponds to TRBD2 (6 bases). The CDR3 sequence is 16 residues long. CDR1 is ENHRY and CDR2 is SYGVKD in the germline V gene. Trimming cost V 0 bases and J 0 bases, with 12 bases left between them.

V and J are TRBV2 and TRBJ2-2; 7 nucleotides match TRBD2. The V segment lost 1 base and the J segment 4 bases; nucleotides outside the gene matches: 3. The CDR3 spans 15 residues. Germline values: CDR1 SNHLY, CDR2 FYNNEI. Here the CDR3 reads CASSEVGLLTGELFF. The CDR3 DNA follows: TGTGCCAGCAGTGAAGTGGGACTACTCACCGGGGAGCTGTTTTTT.

The table lists this clone with a count of one. J is TRBJ1-2 and V is TRBV28, with D unresolved. Germline CDR1 and CDR2: MDHEN and SYDVKM. V lost 7 bases and J 4 bases, leaving 16 bases between the germline ends. The CDR3 covers 14 residues. In DNA, the CDR3 is TGTGCCAGCACCCAACCGACATTACGCTATGGCTACACCTTC. As protein: CASTQPTLRYGYTF.

The rearrangement uses TRBV4-2 and TRBJ2-7; 13 nucleotides match TRBD2. The trim removed 1 base at V and 2 bases at J, leaving 5 bases unmatched. Germline values: CDR1 LGHNA, CDR2 YNFKEQ. The CDR3 totals 17 residues. The DNA of the CDR3 is TGTGCCAGCAGCCAAGGACTAGCGGGGGGCCTAACCTACGAGCAGTACTTC. It codes for CASSQGLAGGLTYEQYF.

The V call is TRBV6-5, the J call TRBJ2-2; 8 positions match TRBD1. There are 15 residues in the CDR3. The V gene's germline CDR1 is MNHEY and CDR2 SVGAGI. The V segment lost 5 bases and the J segment 5 bases; nucleotides outside the gene matches: 7. CDR3 protein: CASSPWTGTTGELFF. In nucleotides, the CDR3 is TGTGCCAGCAGTCCTTGGACAGGGACGACCGGGGAGCTGTTTTTT.

The chain has TRBV6-2 or TRBV6-3 and TRBJ2-7; 16 bases are shared with TRBD2. Germline lookup yields CDR1 MNHEY and CDR2 SVGEGT. The CDR3 sequence is 19 residues long. With V trimmed by 5 bases and J by 4 bases, 14 bases remained unmatched. The CDR3, as DNA: TGTGCCAGCAGTCCAAACCCGGGACTAGCGGGGGGGCCCCCGTACGAGCAGTACTTC. Translation: CASSPNPGLAGGPPYEQYF.

The rearrangement links TRBV27 to TRBJ2-1; 7 nucleotides line up with TRBD2. The CDR3 extends over 13 amino acids. Trimming removed 4 bases from V and 5 bases from J; junction bases left unmatched: 2. The germline CDR1 and CDR2 sequences are MNHEY and SMNVEV (reference sequence). The CDR3 reads CASSWAGDNEQFF. DNA of the CDR3: TGTGCCAGCAGTTGGGCGGGGGACAATGAGCAGTTCTTC.

This chain connects TRBV5-1 to TRBJ2-3; TRBD1 might be the D (5 bases). Germline loops: CDR1 SGHRS, CDR2 YFSETQ. The CDR3 has 14 residues. Trimming pared 5 bases from V and 0 bases from J, leaving 10 bases between. The CDR3 sequence is CASSVGASTDTQYF. For the CDR3, the DNA is TGCGCCAGCAGTGTAGGGGCTAGCACAGATACGCAGTATTTT.

The rearrangement joins TRBV10-1 to TRBJ1-2; D possibly corresponds to TRBD1 (5 bases). Germline CDR1 WNHNN, CDR2 SYGVQD (reference sequence). The germline V and J ends were trimmed by 0 bases and 7 bases, with 15 bases remaining between them. The CDR3 contains 15 residues. Here the CDR3 reads CASSESPGPTSGYTF. The CDR3, as DNA: TGCGCCAGCAGTGAGTCGCCAGGGCCTACAAGTGGCTACACCTTC.

In the case of this clone: Distinct nucleotide sequences in the sample also encode this CDR3. In nucleotides, the CDR3 is TGTGCCACCAGTGATCCAAATCAGCCCCAGCATTTT. This sequence encodes CATSDPNQPQHF. The chain is built from TRBV24-1 and TRBJ1-5, with D hard to call. Germline lookup yields CDR1 KGHDR and CDR2 SFDVKD. The length of the CDR3 is 12 residues. Trimming pared 3 bases from V and 4 bases from J, leaving 3 bases between.